This T cell receptor (beta chain) derives from a study of blood T cell repertoires in COVID-19. The overall study: Both acute and convalescent COVID-19 samples were obtained from the United States, Italy and Spain.

Looked up from germline, CDR1 is SQVTM and CDR2 is ANQGSEA. V lost 3 bases and J lost 5; bases outside the gene matches: 15. This CDR3 has 16 residues. In the original workflow: By means of reference gene primer amplification, nucleated cell counts were estimated. Generated by immunoSEQ multiplex PCR, the TCRdb table keeps only in-frame clones and is missing some. Clone size and the V and J calls come from that table; the DNA yielded D and trimming. The sample includes some 270,000 clones, 80% to 90% of them seen just once. V usage is TRBV29-1 and J usage is TRBJ1-1, with TRBD1 matching over 7 bases. The TCR was taken from a woman between 70 and 85 years old with acute or convalescent COVID-19. The sequenced material came from peripheral blood. As DNA, the CDR3 is TGCAGCGTTGAGGGGGGCTCCGTCGCAGGGGGAACTGAAGCTTTCTTT. This gives the protein CSVEGGSVAGGTEAFF.